The 8 T cell receptor beta chains presented below share a single source sample, sequenced in a study of CD8 T cells in ankylosing spondylitis. TCRdb itself ran the 5' RACE reads through MiXCR, one entry per CDR3 protein. This sample has a few hundred thousand distinct CDR3 sequences, with approximately 22% found just once. Sequencing was done on a sample of blood, either unsorted or a sorted T cell fraction (not recorded which). These receptors all stem from a male donor with ankylosing spondylitis or in good health (not recorded which).

This clonotype was seen only a few times. The rearrangement links TRBV9 to TRBJ1-1; D remains unclear. Between the trimmed V and J ends, which lost 4 bases and 2 bases, there was a span of 9 bases. The CDR3 has 13 amino acids. CDR1 and CDR2 (germline): SGDLS, YYNGEE. The CDR3 coding sequence is TGTGCCAGCAGCCCCATGGGAAACACTGAAGCTTTCTTT. It yields the protein CASSPMGNTEAFF.

V is TRBV27 and J is TRBJ2-7; 9 bases map to TRBD1. The V gene's germline CDR1 is MNHEY and CDR2 SMNVEV (reference sequence). J gave up 0 bases and V 5 bases, and 2 bases lay outside the gene matches. The CDR3 totals 14 residues. DNA for the CDR3: TGTGCCAGCAGTCCACAGGGGGCCTCCTACGAGCAGTACTTC. This encodes CASSPQGASYEQYF.

This clonotype was seen more than once but under ten times. V usage is TRBV12-3 or TRBV12-4 and J usage is TRBJ2-3; 11 nucleotides line up with TRBD2. The CDR3 runs to 15 residues. The V segment lost 5 bases and the J segment 9 bases; nucleotides outside the gene matches: 10. DNA for the CDR3: TGTGCCAGCAGTCCTATAGCGGGGGGGCCAGGGACGCAGTATTTT. Translation: CASSPIAGGPGTQYF.

The chain couples TRBV27 to TRBJ2-7; tentative D call: TRBD2 (5 bases). Between the trimmed V and J ends, which lost 3 bases and 6 bases, there was a span of 21 bases. The germline V gene has CDR1 MNHEY and CDR2 SMNVEV (reference sequence). This CDR3 spans 16 amino acids. CDR3 protein: CASSFREGLARGEQYF. DNA for the CDR3: TGTGCCAGCAGTTTCCGGGAAGGACTTGCGCGAGGCGAGCAGTACTTC.

This clonotype was seen repeatedly, ten times or more. This chain uses TRBV12-3 or TRBV12-4 with TRBJ2-7, with unresolved D. The CDR3 contains 12 residues. The ends were cut back, 2 bases at V and 2 bases at J, with 4 bases in the middle. CDR3 residues: CASSLSAYEQYF. The CDR3 nucleotides are TGTGCCAGCAGTTTATCCGCCTACGAGCAGTACTTC.

This chain links TRBV3-1 with TRBJ2-3; D might be TRBD1 (6 bases). In germline, CDR1 is LGHDT, CDR2 YNNKEL (reference sequence). The CDR3 has 17 amino acids. The ends were cut back, 4 bases at V and 0 bases at J, with 17 bases in the middle. In nucleotides, the CDR3 is TGTGCCAGCAGCCCGACAGGCGTTAGTACTAGCACAGATACGCAGTATTTT. Its translation: CASSPTGVSTSTDTQYF.

The J gene is TRBJ1-6, the V gene TRBV4-1, with D unresolved. The CDR3 extends over 14 amino acids. Germline V gene lookup returns CDR1 MGHRA and CDR2 YSYEKL. The V and J ends lost 5 bases and 0 bases respectively, with 5 bases between them. This CDR3 is CASSSGSYNSPLHF. Here the CDR3 DNA reads TGCGCCAGCAGCTCGGGCTCCTATAATTCACCCCTCCACTTT.

CDR3 sequence reads: CASSQEPSYYEQYF. CDR3 in DNA: TGCGCCAGCAGCCAAGAGCCCTCTTACTACGAGCAGTACTTC. The V and J genes are TRBV4-1 and TRBJ2-7; no reliable D call. The V and J ends lost 0 bases and 3 bases respectively, with 9 bases between them. Germline CDR1 is MGHRA and CDR2 is YSYEKL. There are 14 residues in the CDR3.